The rows below give T cell receptor beta chains drawn from one sample of a study of TIL therapy for anti-PD-1-resistant metastatic lung cancer. Sequencing used immunoSEQ multiplex PCR; TCRdb keeps in-frame clones, though not all of them. This table holds nearly 60,000 clones, more than 60% found once. The sample consisted of blood, taken at baseline. All receptors derive from a person aged 30 to 80 with non-small cell lung cancer. The CDR3 runs from the conserved cysteine through the conserved F or W. Fields, in order: J gene, V gene, clone size, CDR3 protein. Only part of the rows carry a size: once, few, many, or a class if the clone is expanded.

TRBJ2-7 | TRBV7-8 | - | CASSSYYTGGSNEQYF
TRBJ1-2 | TRBV19 | - | CATTGGLRDGYTF
TRBJ1-2 | TRBV9 | - | CASSVGGQGLDGYTF
TRBJ1-3 | TRBV7-2 | once | CASSSPDSGNTIYF
TRBJ2-5 | TRBV6-6 | few | CASSYGGDRVETQYF
TRBJ2-1 | TRBV5-1 | - | CASSLANVAPWNEQFF
TRBJ2-3 | TRBV11-2 | - | CASSSRLAGGGDTQYF
TRBJ1-2 | TRBV21-1 | - | CASLGPRANYGYTF
TRBJ2-7 | TRBV9 | - | CASSAGTSAYEQYF
TRBJ2-3 | TRBV19 | - | CASSTPLSGGEPDTQYF